A selection of T cell receptor beta chains follows, all from one sample in a study of blood T cell repertoires in COVID-19. Measured with immunoSEQ multiplex PCR; TCRdb has only the in-frame clones, and not every one. The data contain roughly 68,000 clones, roughly 82% of them singletons. The sequenced sample consisted of peripheral blood. Source of these receptors: an elderly man with active COVID-19. Both conserved end residues are part of each CDR3. A D gene is named only where the DNA matches it firmly. Clone size appears in some rows only: once, few, many, or a class for an expanded clone.

J,V,length,size,D,DNA,CDR3
TRBJ1-2,TRBV7-2,14,NA,NA,TGTGCCAGCAGCCCACTACACGCGGGGTATGGCTACACCTTC,CASSPLHAGYGYTF
TRBJ2-5,TRBV4-1,16,NA,TRBD1,TGCGCCAGCAGCCCACAGGGGGCCTTGGGCCAAGAGACCCAGTACTTC,CASSPQGALGQETQYF
TRBJ2-5,TRBV7-2,14,once,TRBD1,TGTGCCAGCAGCTTCACAGGGGCCCAAGAGACCCAGTACTTC,CASSFTGAQETQYF
TRBJ1-4,TRBV5-1,16,NA,TRBD1,TGCGCCAGCAGCTTGGGAGGGGGCGCAGGGAATGAAAAACTGTTTTTT,CASSLGGGAGNEKLFF
TRBJ1-6,TRBV3-1/TRBV3-2,15,NA,TRBD1,TGTGCCAGCAGCCCGGGGACAGGGGGGAATTCACCCCTCCACTTT,CASSPGTGGNSPLHF
TRBJ2-7,TRBV4-3,16,NA,TRBD2,TGCGCCAGCAGCCAAGGACTAGCCCAGAGCTCCTACGAGCAGTACTTC,CASSQGLAQSSYEQYF
TRBJ1-1,TRBV5-1,16,NA,TRBD1,TGCGCCAGCAGCTTGGGACGACAGGGTTCGAACACTGAAGCTTTCTTT,CASSLGRQGSNTEAFF
TRBJ1-1,TRBV6-2/TRBV6-3,12,NA,NA,TGTGCCAGCAGTTACCGCGGGGCTGAAGCTTTCTTT,CASSYRGAEAFF
TRBJ1-5,TRBV5-5,14,NA,TRBD1,TGTGCCAGCAGCCCCGGGACAGGGGATCAGCCCCAGCATTTT,CASSPGTGDQPQHF
TRBJ1-2,TRBV25-1,17,NA,NA,TGTGCCAGTCACGGTACGGCCAGGGTCGGAGTCGGCTATGGCTACACCTTC,CASHGTARVGVGYGYTF
TRBJ2-1,TRBV5-1,17,NA,TRBD2,TGCGCCAGCAGCTTGGGGGTAGGGACTACTGTCCTCAATGAGCAGTTCTTC,CASSLGVGTTVLNEQFF
TRBJ2-2,TRBV19,15,NA,NA,TGTGCCAGTAGGCCCGGACTCGTAGGCACCGGGGAGCTGTTTTTT,CASRPGLVGTGELFF
TRBJ1-4,TRBV5-6,12,once,NA,TGTGCCAGCAGCTTGGCCGGGACACTCCCCGTTTTT,CASSLAGTLPVF
TRBJ2-5,TRBV7-2,14,NA,NA,TGTGCCAGCAGCGACCCGGGGAGAGGGGAGACCCAGTACTTC,CASSDPGRGETQYF
TRBJ1-3,TRBV7-9,14,NA,NA,TGTGCCAGCAGCTCCAGAATGGAGGGAAACACCATATATTTT,CASSSRMEGNTIYF
TRBJ2-4,TRBV2,14,NA,TRBD1,TGTGCCAGCACGGAGAGACAGGGGTATACCATTCAGTACTTC,CASTERQGYTIQYF
TRBJ2-7,TRBV11-2,16,NA,TRBD1,TGTGCCAGCAGCTTTTTAAGGGGGCGATCCTCTTACGAGCAGTACTTC,CASSFLRGRSSYEQYF
TRBJ2-7,TRBV25-1,14,NA,NA,TGTGCCAGCAGTACCCAGGGCCGCGGGGACGAGCAGTACTTC,CASSTQGRGDEQYF
TRBJ2-3,TRBV7-3,15,NA,NA,TGTGCCAGCTCCCCGGAAGGGGTTAGCACAGATACGCAGTATTTT,CASSPEGVSTDTQYF
TRBJ2-5,TRBV29-1,13,NA,NA,TGCAGCGTCCGGGACTCCGGCGGGGAGACCCAGTACTTC,CSVRDSGGETQYF
TRBJ2-1,TRBV19,15,NA,TRBD2,TGTGCCAGTAGTATGGGGCGGGGGGGATACAATGAGCAGTTCTTC,CASSMGRGGYNEQFF
TRBJ2-7,TRBV27,15,once,NA,TGTGCCAGCAGTTTTTCCGGCGGAGGACTCTACGAGCAGTACTTC,CASSFSGGGLYEQYF
TRBJ2-3,TRBV2,14,NA,TRBD1,TGTGCCAGCAGTGAACAGGGGGGCACAGATACGCAGTATTTT,CASSEQGGTDTQYF
TRBJ2-3,TRBV7-3,14,NA,NA,TGTGCCAGCAGCCCCGTTGGCCGCACAGATACGCAGTATTTT,CASSPVGRTDTQYF
TRBJ1-3,TRBV6-2/TRBV6-3,14,NA,NA,TGTGCCAGCAGTTACTCGGGAGGAGGAAACACCATATATTTT,CASSYSGGGNTIYF
TRBJ1-1,TRBV5-4,17,NA,NA,TGTGCCAGCAGCCTGGCCCGTGGGGGGGGGAAGAACACTGAAGCTTTCTTT,CASSLARGGGKNTEAFF
TRBJ2-5,TRBV4-1,14,NA,NA,TGCGCCAGCAGCCCCAGGGGGGACCAAGAGACCCAGTACTTC,CASSPRGDQETQYF
TRBJ1-3,TRBV7-8,14,NA,NA,TGTGCCAGCAGCTCCACGTATGCGGGAAACACCATATATTTT,CASSSTYAGNTIYF
TRBJ1-4,TRBV6-5,15,NA,TRBD1,TGTGCCAGCAGAGACAGGGGGACAGGTGTAGAAAAACTGTTTTTT,CASRDRGTGVEKLFF
TRBJ2-1,TRBV28,13,NA,NA,TGTGCCAGCAGTTCCGGGGCGGGGAATGAGCAGTTCTTC,CASSSGAGNEQFF
TRBJ2-2,TRBV25-1,16,NA,TRBD2,TGTGCCAGCAGTATAAGGACTAGCGGGACGACCGGGGAGCTGTTTTTT,CASSIRTSGTTGELFF
TRBJ2-5,TRBV28,15,NA,NA,TGTGCCAGCAGTTCCTCAGGCCCGTACCAAGAGACCCAGTACTTC,CASSSSGPYQETQYF
TRBJ1-2,TRBV7-9,15,NA,TRBD1,TGTGCCAGCAGCTTAGCGGGACAGGGGCCATATGGCTACACCTTC,CASSLAGQGPYGYTF
TRBJ1-5,TRBV30,13,NA,NA,TGTGCCTGGAGTGGCAGTAACAATCAGCCCCAGCATTTT,CAWSGSNNQPQHF
TRBJ2-3,TRBV5-4,14,NA,NA,TGTGCCAGCAGCCCGCTCCTAGAGATCCATACGCAGTATTTT,CASSPLLEIHTQYF
TRBJ2-7,TRBV5-1,19,NA,TRBD2,TGCGCCAGAACCCTTAGGGAACCGGATCCTAGGACTAGCGTTTACGAGCAGTACTTC,CARTLREPDPRTSVYEQYF
TRBJ2-7,TRBV11-2,14,few,TRBD2,TGTGCCAGCAGCCGTACTAGCGGGTCCTACGAGCAGTACTTC,CASSRTSGSYEQYF
TRBJ1-2,TRBV19,14,NA,TRBD1,TGTGCCAGTAGTGCCGACAGGGGGCCCTATGGCTACACCTTC,CASSADRGPYGYTF
TRBJ2-7,TRBV6-2/TRBV6-3,15,NA,NA,TGTGCCAGCAGCCAAGACGGAGTGGCAGGGGCTGAGCAGTACTTC,CASSQDGVAGAEQYF
TRBJ2-1,TRBV11-1,14,NA,NA,TGTGCCAGCAGGTCCCGGGACTTATCGAATGAGCAGTTCTTC,CASRSRDLSNEQFF
TRBJ1-1,TRBV20-1,14,NA,TRBD1,TGCAGTGCTAGTTCGGGACAGGGGGGCACTGAAGCTTTCTTT,CSASSGQGGTEAFF
TRBJ2-1,TRBV7-2,15,once,TRBD2,TGTGCCAGCAGCTTAGTTGGGACTAGCGATCATGAGCAGTTCTTC,CASSLVGTSDHEQFF
TRBJ2-1,TRBV5-4,14,NA,NA,TGTGCCAGCAGCCCGCCGTTTGAAGTCAGTGAGCAGTTCTTC,CASSPPFEVSEQFF
TRBJ2-5,TRBV4-2,16,once,TRBD1,TGTGCCAGCAGCCAATTGACAGGGTATGGAGCAGAGACCCAGTACTTC,CASSQLTGYGAETQYF
TRBJ2-2,TRBV9,13,NA,NA,TGTGCCAGCAGCGTACGGTCGTCCGGGGAGCTGTTTTTT,CASSVRSSGELFF
TRBJ1-1,TRBV12-3/TRBV12-4,13,NA,TRBD1,TGTGCCAGCATCCGACAGGGATCCACTGAAGCTTTCTTT,CASIRQGSTEAFF
TRBJ1-1,TRBV12-3/TRBV12-4,13,NA,NA,TGTGCCAGCAGTTCCCAGATAAACACTGAAGCTTTCTTT,CASSSQINTEAFF
TRBJ2-7,TRBV9,14,NA,NA,TGTGCCAGCACGCCCGACAACCGACCCTACGAGCAGTACTTC,CASTPDNRPYEQYF
TRBJ2-1,TRBV24-1,15,NA,TRBD1,TGTGCCACCAGTGATTTAACCAGGGGGCGAGGTGAGCAGTTCTTC,CATSDLTRGRGEQFF
TRBJ1-3,TRBV30,12,NA,NA,TGTGCCATAATAAACTCTGGAAACACCATATATTTT,CAIINSGNTIYF
TRBJ1-5,TRBV18,13,NA,TRBD1,TGTGCCAGCTCACCACCATCGGACAGGGAGCAGCATTTT,CASSPPSDREQHF
TRBJ1-4,TRBV7-2,15,NA,NA,TGTGCCAGCAGCTCCGAAAGACAGGCTAATGAAAAACTGTTTTTT,CASSSERQANEKLFF
TRBJ2-1,TRBV2,15,NA,NA,TGTGCCAGCAGTGAAGCGACAGGTTCCTACAATGAGCAGTTCTTC,CASSEATGSYNEQFF
TRBJ1-6,TRBV27,16,NA,TRBD1,TGTGCCAGCAGCTCGAGAAGACAGGGGGATAATTCACCCCTCCACTTT,CASSSRRQGDNSPLHF